The present TCR beta chain was sequenced within a study of identical twins. This clonotype was seen only a few times. Each CDR3 protein is one row after TCRdb ran MiXCR on the 5' RACE reads. Of about 900,000 distinct CDR3 sequences in the sample, around 12% are singletons; the top ten hold under 2%. This CDR3 region has 15 residues. CDR1 and CDR2 (germline): ENHRY, SYGVKD. Trimming cost V 6 bases and J 5 bases; bases outside gene matches: 5. These same records also appear under a second study, on yellow fever vaccine responses in identical twins.

Sequences were obtained from PBMCs. The chain recombines TRBV10-3 with TRBJ2-1, with 12 bases that match TRBD2. This TCR came from a woman aged 18-35 years in good health. For the CDR3, the DNA is TGTGCCATCAGGGTGACTAGCGGGGGACACAATGAGCAGTTCTTC. Translating it yields CAIRVTSGGHNEQFF.